This is a list of T cell receptor beta chains from one sample in a study of blood T cell repertoires in COVID-19. Libraries were prepared by immunoSEQ multiplex PCR; TCRdb keeps only in-frame clonotypes and omits some of them. Of some 370,000 clones listed, about 89% are singletons. What was sequenced was peripheral blood. These receptors were collected from a man between 40 and 49 years old with acute or convalescent COVID-19. The CDR3 runs from the conserved cysteine through the conserved F or W. A D gene is named only where the DNA matches it firmly. Clone size, where shown, is once, few, many, or a class for clones that have expanded.

j_call d_call clone_size v_call cdr3_nt cdr3_aa
TRBJ2-6 TRBD1 . TRBV28 TGTGCCAGCAGTTTGGTGGACAGGGGGTTCAACGTCCTGACTTTC CASSLVDRGFNVLTF
TRBJ1-3 . . TRBV29-1 TGCAGCGTTGAAGGTCTAGGAGGGCAGGGCGGAAACACCATATATTTT CSVEGLGGQGGNTIYF
TRBJ1-5 . . TRBV2 TGTGCCAGCAGTACGGGATTCAATCAGCCCCAGCATTTT CASSTGFNQPQHF
TRBJ2-7 TRBD1 . TRBV3-1/TRBV3-2 TGTGCCAGCAGTCGGACAGGAGACTCCTACGAGCAGTACTTC CASSRTGDSYEQYF
TRBJ1-1 . . TRBV7-9 TGTGCCAGCAGCTTATTACGCAGTATGAACACTGAAGCTTTCTTT CASSLLRSMNTEAFF
TRBJ2-2 . . TRBV7-8 TGTGCCAGCAGCTTAGTTTCTGCGAACACCGGGGAGCTGTTTTTT CASSLVSANTGELFF
TRBJ2-7 TRBD1 . TRBV30 TGTGCCTGGAGTGTACCGTTCAAGGGACAGGGCTTCGACGAGCAGTACTTC CAWSVPFKGQGFDEQYF
TRBJ2-7 . . TRBV27 TGTGCCAGCAGTTTATCCAGGGGGGCTTACGAGCAGTACTTC CASSLSRGAYEQYF
TRBJ2-5 TRBD1 . TRBV19 TGTGCCAGTAGTTTCCGGGACAGAAGACAAGAGACCCAGTACTTC CASSFRDRRQETQYF
TRBJ2-3 TRBD2 . TRBV7-3 TGTGCCAGCAGCGACCTAGCGGGAGGGCCTAGCACAGATACGCAGTATTTT CASSDLAGGPSTDTQYF
TRBJ1-1 . . TRBV5-1 TGCGCCAGCAGCTTGGCTCCCGACACTGAAGCTTTCTTT CASSLAPDTEAFF
TRBJ2-1 . . TRBV7-6 TGTGCCAGCAGCTCACAGCGGGTCTCCTACAATGAGCAGTTCTTC CASSSQRVSYNEQFF
TRBJ1-6 TRBD1 . TRBV10-3 TGTGCCATCAGTGACCCTAGACAGGGGGCCAATTCACCCCTCCACTTT CAISDPRQGANSPLHF
TRBJ1-1 TRBD1 . TRBV6-5 TGTGCCAGCAGTCTATCAGGGGGCCGGACTGAAGCTTTCTTT CASSLSGGRTEAFF
TRBJ2-7 . . TRBV7-8 TGTGCCAGCAGCACAACGGACGGAGGATACTACGAGCAGTACTTC CASSTTDGGYYEQYF
TRBJ1-2 . . TRBV4-2 TGTGCCAGCAGCCCAGCGGTATCGGAAAACTATGGCTACACCTTC CASSPAVSENYGYTF
TRBJ1-5 . . TRBV28 TGTGCCAGCAGCCCCATCGTCGGGGATACGAGCAATCAGCCCCAGCATTTT CASSPIVGDTSNQPQHF
TRBJ2-1 TRBD2 . TRBV9 TGTGCCAGCAGCGCGGTGGGGACTAGCGGATACAATGAGCAGTTCTTC CASSAVGTSGYNEQFF
TRBJ2-7 TRBD2 . TRBV6-5 TGTGCCAGCAGTTACACCGGACTAGCGGCCTCCTACGAGCAGTACTTC CASSYTGLAASYEQYF
TRBJ2-1 . . TRBV9 TGTGCCAGCAGCGTAGGTGGCCAGGAGCAGTTCTTC CASSVGGQEQFF
TRBJ2-7 TRBD2 few TRBV28 TGTGCCAGCACCCCGGGGGGAACTAGCGGGAGTATCTACGAGCAGTACTTC CASTPGGTSGSIYEQYF
TRBJ1-3 . . TRBV7-7 TGTGCTAGCAGCCCCTCCGGGGGGCGAAGCTCTGGAAACACCATATATTTT CASSPSGGRSSGNTIYF
TRBJ1-2 TRBD1 once TRBV4-1 TGCGCCAGCAGCCAGGCCCCCGGGACAGTCTATGGCTACACCTTC CASSQAPGTVYGYTF
TRBJ1-2 TRBD1 . TRBV3-1/TRBV3-2 TGTGCCAGCAGCCAGGACGTAACAGGGGCAAGTGGCTACACCTTC CASSQDVTGASGYTF
TRBJ2-2 . . TRBV6-5 TGTGCCAGCTCCCGTACCGGGGAGCTGTTTTTT CASSRTGELFF
TRBJ1-1 . . TRBV5-1 TGCGCCAGCAGCTTTCGCAGGGTCCAGGATGAAGCTTTCTTT CASSFRRVQDEAFF
TRBJ1-4 TRBD1 . TRBV19 TGTGCCAGCCAACGGGACAGGGGGCGCGAAGAAAAACTGTTTTTT CASQRDRGREEKLFF
TRBJ1-5 TRBD1 . TRBV27 TGTGCCAGCAGTTCACAGGGGGCTATTCAGCCCCAGCATTTT CASSSQGAIQPQHF
TRBJ2-7 TRBD2 . TRBV5-6 TGTGCCAGCACTTTAAGCGGGACCGCAACCTACGAGCAGTACTTC CASTLSGTATYEQYF
TRBJ2-1 . . TRBV11-1 TGTGCCAGCAGCTTAAGATGGGGGGACTACAATGAGCAGTTCTTC CASSLRWGDYNEQFF
TRBJ1-5 . . TRBV2 TGTGCCAGCACCGTGTCCAATCAGCCCCAGCATTTT CASTVSNQPQHF
TRBJ2-7 . . TRBV18 TGTGCCAGCTCACCACCGGGGCATTACGAGCAGTACTTC CASSPPGHYEQYF
TRBJ2-4 . . TRBV27 TGTGCCAGCAGTTTATGGGGGGGCTCAGCCAAAAACATTCAGTACTTC CASSLWGGSAKNIQYF
TRBJ2-7 . few TRBV27 TGTGCCAGCAGTTCGAATCCCGGTCACTACGAGCAGTACTTC CASSSNPGHYEQYF
TRBJ1-2 TRBD1 once TRBV28 TGTGCCAGCAGAGGGACAGGCCTCTATGGCTACACCTTC CASRGTGLYGYTF
TRBJ1-5 TRBD1 . TRBV7-8 TGTGCCAGCAGCTTAGCGTTCGGCAGGGGGGTCAATCAGCCCCAGCATTTT CASSLAFGRGVNQPQHF
TRBJ1-6 . . TRBV7-2 TGTGCCAGCAGCTTAGGTCAGGGCTTCAACTATAATTCACCCCTCCACTTT CASSLGQGFNYNSPLHF
TRBJ1-2 . once TRBV6-5 TGTGCCAGCAGTCGGTCCGGTCGCCTAGATGGCTACACCTTC CASSRSGRLDGYTF
TRBJ1-2 . once TRBV6-5 TGTGCCAGCAGTTACGGAGGGTTCATTTATGGCTACACCTTC CASSYGGFIYGYTF
TRBJ2-3 TRBD1 . TRBV24-1 TGTGCCACCAGTGATCTCCGGGACAGGGGGTTAGATACGCAGTATTTT CATSDLRDRGLDTQYF
TRBJ2-7 TRBD1 . TRBV4-3 TGCGCCAGCAGCCAAGGGCCGATCCGGGACAGAAGCTCCTACGAGCAGTACTTC CASSQGPIRDRSSYEQYF
TRBJ2-7 TRBD1 few TRBV4-3 TGCGCCAGCAGCCATGGAATCCAGGGGGCGTACGAGCAGTACTTC CASSHGIQGAYEQYF